The rows below give T cell receptor beta chains drawn from one sample of a study of cytomegalovirus exposure and HLA in healthy donors. The repertoire was sequenced with immunoSEQ multiplex PCR; TCRdb's copy has only in-frame clones and lacks some. Of about 160,000 clones in the sample, roughly 84% were seen once. What was sequenced was PBMCs. The receptor source for this set is a young man in good health and CMV-seropositive. The CDR3 runs from the conserved cysteine through the conserved F or W. Fields, in order: J gene, V gene, CDR3 protein.

J: TRBJ2-7
V: TRBV4-1
CDR3: CASSQTSTGPPYEQYF

J: TRBJ1-2
V: TRBV5-6
CDR3: CASSGLGGAVGHGYTF

J: TRBJ1-1
V: TRBV7-5
CDR3: CARSLEQDGPEAFF

J: TRBJ1-5
V: TRBV27
CDR3: CASSLFGQGAAQPQHF

J: TRBJ1-5
V: TRBV27
CDR3: CASGLKQGIQPQHF

J: TRBJ1-6
V: TRBV7-2
CDR3: CASSLAEYNSPLHF

J: TRBJ1-1
V: TRBV6-5
CDR3: CASSPRDRGPREAFF

J: TRBJ2-7
V: TRBV30
CDR3: CAWTGSSYEQYF

J: TRBJ2-5
V: TRBV6-6
CDR3: CASRERGTQETQYF

J: TRBJ1-2
V: TRBV7-2
CDR3: CASSPGVGGYGYTF

J: TRBJ2-7
V: TRBV2
CDR3: CASIAGIDEQYF

J: TRBJ2-2
V: TRBV7-3
CDR3: CASSLSGGSLTGELFF

J: TRBJ1-1
V: TRBV19
CDR3: CASVGGESNTEAFF

J: TRBJ1-3
V: TRBV12-5
CDR3: CASGLLSGNTIYF

J: TRBJ1-2
V: TRBV30
CDR3: CAWSVFENYGYTF

J: TRBJ2-1
V: TRBV6-1
CDR3: CASSETAGLGNEQFF

J: TRBJ1-3
V: TRBV7-9
CDR3: CASSLDKQITGNTIYF

J: TRBJ2-5
V: TRBV2
CDR3: CASSEALDGGAGETQYF

J: TRBJ1-1
V: TRBV2
CDR3: CASRKTGGPGAFF

J: TRBJ1-4
V: TRBV4-2
CDR3: CASSPGTNEKLFF

J: TRBJ2-4
V: TRBV25-1
CDR3: CASSELSGGENIQYF

J: TRBJ1-3
V: TRBV6-6
CDR3: CASSRDSGNTIYF

J: TRBJ2-5
V: TRBV7-2
CDR3: CASGSFPGQGGQETQYF

J: TRBJ2-1
V: TRBV4-2
CDR3: CASSQDRDRGWYEQFF

J: TRBJ2-5
V: TRBV10-3
CDR3: CAISTGQQQETQYF

J: TRBJ2-7
V: TRBV6-5
CDR3: CASSYIQVTSNYEQYF

J: TRBJ2-3
V: TRBV18
CDR3: CASSPLDRGDTQYF

J: TRBJ1-3
V: TRBV5-4
CDR3: CASSKGQAAGNTIYF

J: TRBJ1-2
V: TRBV18
CDR3: CASLEQRAQGGYTF

J: TRBJ1-5
V: TRBV6-1
CDR3: CASSPGGGGNQPQHF

J: TRBJ1-5
V: TRBV4-2
CDR3: CASSQGDRVNQPQHF

J: TRBJ2-3
V: TRBV10-3
CDR3: CAILAREGDTQYF

J: TRBJ1-4
V: TRBV7-2
CDR3: CASRDQTGGIEKLFF

J: TRBJ2-3
V: TRBV9
CDR3: CASSPRGSTDTQYF

J: TRBJ1-1
V: TRBV9
CDR3: CASSVGGTGNTEAFF

J: TRBJ1-1
V: TRBV7-2
CDR3: CASSLAGGKENTEAFF

J: TRBJ2-7
V: TRBV7-8
CDR3: CASSWEIGPYEQYF

J: TRBJ1-2
V: TRBV4-3
CDR3: CASSQDLGVGAGYTF

J: TRBJ2-5
V: TRBV5-1
CDR3: CASSLAGQNQETQYF

J: TRBJ2-2
V: TRBV29-1
CDR3: CSVEVRRDTGELFF

J: TRBJ2-7
V: TRBV4-3
CDR3: CASSQADRGPYEQYF

J: TRBJ2-7
V: TRBV13
CDR3: CASSLRQVHYEQYF

J: TRBJ1-1
V: TRBV19
CDR3: CASSFQDRANTEAFF

J: TRBJ2-7
V: TRBV10-3
CDR3: CAISFGLAVGREQYF

J: TRBJ1-6
V: TRBV9
CDR3: CASSISPLGGSPLHF

J: TRBJ2-7
V: TRBV27
CDR3: CASRSGQISSYEQYF

J: TRBJ1-1
V: TRBV4-1
CDR3: CASSRESGQALRRMNTEAFF

J: TRBJ2-3
V: TRBV2
CDR3: CASSETGGPPDTQYF

J: TRBJ1-2
V: TRBV18
CDR3: CASSDGERNYGYTF

J: TRBJ2-7
V: TRBV7-8
CDR3: CASSLRTGFREQYF

J: TRBJ1-5
V: TRBV30
CDR3: CAWSVGQVNQPQHF

J: TRBJ2-1
V: TRBV7-2
CDR3: CASSYLGAQGNEQFF

J: TRBJ2-2
V: TRBV2
CDR3: CASSDPLRLGANTGELFF

J: TRBJ1-2
V: TRBV6-5
CDR3: CACTRGGANYGYTF

J: TRBJ1-1
V: TRBV5-4
CDR3: CASSFGTGEGQGF